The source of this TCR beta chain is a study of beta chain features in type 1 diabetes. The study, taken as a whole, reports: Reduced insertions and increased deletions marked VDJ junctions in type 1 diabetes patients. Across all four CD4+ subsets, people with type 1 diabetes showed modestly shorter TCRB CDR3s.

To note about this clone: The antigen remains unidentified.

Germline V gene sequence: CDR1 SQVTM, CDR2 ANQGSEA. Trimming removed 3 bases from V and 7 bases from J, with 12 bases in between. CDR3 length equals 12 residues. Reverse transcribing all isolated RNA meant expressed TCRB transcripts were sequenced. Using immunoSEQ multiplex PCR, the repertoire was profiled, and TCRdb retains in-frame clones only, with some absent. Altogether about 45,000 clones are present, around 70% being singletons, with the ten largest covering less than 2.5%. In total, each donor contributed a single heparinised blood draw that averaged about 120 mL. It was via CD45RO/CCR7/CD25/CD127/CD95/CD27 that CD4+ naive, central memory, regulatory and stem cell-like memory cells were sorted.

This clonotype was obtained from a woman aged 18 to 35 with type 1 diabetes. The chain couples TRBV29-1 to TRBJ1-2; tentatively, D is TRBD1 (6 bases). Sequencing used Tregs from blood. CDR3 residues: CSVDRGSGGYTF. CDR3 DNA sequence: TGCAGCGTTGACAGGGGCTCGGGTGGCTACACCTTC. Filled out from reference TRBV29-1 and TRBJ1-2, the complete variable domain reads SAVISQKPSRDICQRGTSLTIQCQVDSQVTMMFWYRQQPGQSLTLIATANQGSEATYESGFVIDKFPISRPNLTFSTLTVSNMSPEDSSIYLCSVDRGSGGYTFGSGTRLTVV.